This T cell receptor (beta chain) originates from a study of PD-L1 blockade in urothelial cancer. This CDR3 has 17 amino acids. V was cut by 4 bases and J by 2 bases, with 21 bases left in between. Germline V gives CDR1 SGHDN, CDR2 FVKESK. TCRdb's table, derived via immunoSEQ multiplex PCR, lists solely in-frame clones and lacks some. The profile shows some 52,000 clones, around 74% of them singletons. Noted time point: pretreatment peripheral blood. The origin of this receptor is a man between 65 and 85 years old with urothelial cancer. The genes are TRBV14 and TRBJ2-7, with a tentative D call TRBD1 (5 bases). The sample was PBMCs, taken around atezolizumab (anti-PD-L1) treatment. DNA of the CDR3: TGTGCCAGCAGCCGAGGCCGACAGCGTCAACGAGCCTACGAGCAGTACTTC. Protein sequence: CASSRGRQRQRAYEQYF.